A single sample is the source of the 30 T cell receptor beta chains below, sequenced in a study of cytomegalovirus exposure and HLA in healthy donors. The PCR used 60 Vbeta and 13 Jbeta primers. Here immunoSEQ multiplex PCR was the method, and the copy in TCRdb shows in-frame clones only, minus some. The sample yields approximately 160,000 clones, about three quarters seen once. Sequenced: PBMCs. These receptor sequences come from a middle-aged woman in good health and CMV-seropositive.

The chain uses TRBV9 and TRBJ2-2; D is unresolved. V was trimmed by 0 bases and J by 0 bases, leaving 9 bases between them. Germline V gives CDR1 SGDLS, CDR2 YYNGEE. The CDR3 totals 16 residues. The CDR3 is CASSVGSRTNTGELFF. The CDR3 DNA follows: TGTGCCAGCAGCGTAGGGTCTAGGACGAACACCGGGGAGCTGTTTTTT.

The chain recombines TRBV15 with TRBJ2-1; TRBD1 is a possible D gene (7 bases). V gave up 1 base and J gave up 4 bases, with 14 bases separating them. The germline CDR1 and CDR2 sequences are LNHNV and YYDKDF (reference sequence). The CDR3 runs 16 residues. CDR3 in amino acids: CATSRGGDSLYNEQFF. CDR3 coding DNA: TGTGCCACCAGCAGAGGGGGGGACAGCTTATACAATGAGCAGTTCTTC.

This clone was picked up a small number of times. This chain uses TRBV5-1 with TRBJ1-1; D not certain. The germline V gene has CDR1 SGHRS and CDR2 YFSETQ. The germline V and J ends were trimmed by 0 bases and 1 base, with 7 bases remaining between them. The CDR3 runs 14 residues. Written as DNA, the CDR3 is TGCGCCAGCAGCTTGGGGACTTCGAACACTGAAGCTTTCTTT. Its translation is CASSLGTSNTEAFF.

The genes are TRBV5-6 and TRBJ2-7; D perhaps matches TRBD1 (7 bases). Germline assignment: CDR1 SGHDT and CDR2 YYEEEE. The CDR3 has 15 residues. The V end was cut by 2 bases, the J end by 6 bases, with 18 bases between. Here the CDR3 reads CASSFDSGQGGEQYF. CDR3 nucleotides: TGTGCCAGCAGCTTTGACTCGGGCCAGGGGGGCGAGCAGTACTTC.

CDR3 in amino acids: CASRPRGDQETQYF. CDR3 nucleotide sequence: TGTGCCAGCAGACCTCGGGGGGACCAAGAGACCCAGTACTTC. The chain recombines TRBV2 with TRBJ2-5, with TRBD2 identical over 7 bases. The germline CDR1 and CDR2 sequences are SNHLY and FYNNEI. The junction had 4 bases not matched to a gene; V was cut back by 6 bases and J by 0 bases. This CDR3 region has 14 residues.

The genes are TRBV19 and TRBJ2-6; no clear D gene. Germline V CDR1 and CDR2: LNHDA, SQIVND (reference sequence). The CDR3 is 13 residues long. V lost 3 bases and J 4 bases, leaving 4 bases between the germline ends. For the CDR3, the DNA is TGTGCCAGTAGTATGGCCGGGGCCAACGTCCTGACTTTC. Protein: CASSMAGANVLTF.

The gene calls are TRBV29-1 and TRBJ2-2; D uncertain. Germline-derived CDR1 and CDR2 are SQVTM and ANQGSEA. V was cut by 3 bases and J by 1 base, with 3 bases left in between. The CDR3 totals 12 residues. CDR3 sequence (DNA): TGCAGCGTTGAGCGGAACACCGGGGAGCTGTTTTTT. Amino acids: CSVERNTGELFF.

The chain combines TRBV7-9 with TRBJ2-6; D ambiguous. V lost 3 bases, J lost 4 bases, and 10 bases lay in between. This CDR3 contains 15 residues. Per germline, CDR1 SEHNR and CDR2 FQNEAQ (reference sequence). Here the CDR3 reads CASSFWVGGANVLTF. CDR3 sequence (DNA): TGTGCCAGCAGCTTTTGGGTCGGGGGGGCCAACGTCCTGACTTTC.

The chain carries TRBV7-2 and TRBJ2-5, with 8 bases matching TRBD2. The CDR3 contains 16 residues. V lost 0 bases and J lost 5; bases outside the gene matches: 8. Germline-derived CDR1 and CDR2 are SGHTA and FQGNSA. The DNA for the CDR3 is TGTGCCAGCAGCTTAGCCCCTTCGGGGGGGGAGGAGACCCAGTACTTC. This translates into CASSLAPSGGEETQYF.

The V and J genes are TRBV30 and TRBJ1-2; TRBD1 agrees at 7 bases. CDR1 is GTSNPN and CDR2 is SVGIG in the germline V gene (reference sequence). The CDR3 contains 16 residues. The V and J ends lost 0 bases and 5 bases, in that order; junction bases with no gene match: 12. CDR3 residues: CAWSVRWGQGDYGYTF. DNA of the CDR3: TGTGCCTGGAGTGTACGTTGGGGGCAGGGGGATTATGGCTACACCTTC.

The chain joins TRBV11-2 to TRBJ2-3; 7 positions match TRBD1. V lost 3 bases to trimming and J lost 5 bases; unmatched junction nucleotides: 11. Germline assignment: CDR1 SGHAT and CDR2 FQNNGV. CDR3 length: 16 residues. This CDR3 reads CASSLFRQGLGDTQYF. The DNA for the CDR3 is TGTGCCAGCAGCTTGTTCCGACAGGGTTTGGGAGATACGCAGTATTTT.

This sequence joins TRBV25-1 and TRBJ2-7, with 7 bases matching TRBD1. Germline lookup yields CDR1 MGHDK and CDR2 SYGVNS. Trimming took 6 bases from V and 7 from J; bases not matched to a gene: 9. The CDR3 is 13 residues long. The CDR3: CASSATGAREQYF. CDR3 DNA sequence: TGTGCCAGCAGCGCCACAGGGGCGAGGGAGCAGTACTTC.

This chain uses TRBV5-1 with TRBJ2-3; 16 bases line up with TRBD2. V was clipped by 2 bases and J by 3 bases; unmatched bases: 3. Germline CDR1 is SGHRS and CDR2 is YFSETQ. The CDR3 is 17 residues long. This CDR3 is CASSFGTSGGATDTQYF. The CDR3 coding sequence is TGCGCCAGCAGCTTCGGGACTAGCGGGGGGGCTACAGATACGCAGTATTTT.

CDR3 loop: CASSSQGIGYTF. CDR3 in DNA: TGCGCCAGCAGCTCCCAGGGTATTGGCTACACCTTC. V usage is TRBV5-1 and J usage is TRBJ1-2; D is perhaps TRBD1 (5 bases). The CDR3 is 12 amino acids. Per the germline V gene, CDR1 is SGHRS and CDR2 is YFSETQ. V shed 3 bases and J shed 7 bases, with 10 bases lying between them.

The rearrangement links TRBV4-3 to TRBJ2-5; 8 bases fit TRBD2. The CDR3 is 15 residues long. Trimming at V came to 0 bases and at J to 5 bases, leaving 5 bases not matched to a gene. Germline CDR1 LGHNA, CDR2 YSLEER. CDR3 amino acids: CASSQDQASGETQYF. In DNA form, the CDR3 reads TGCGCCAGCAGCCAAGATCAGGCTAGCGGGGAGACCCAGTACTTC.

This chain connects TRBV7-2 to TRBJ1-1; 12 bases map to TRBD1. CDR3 length equals 15 residues. V dropped 4 bases and J dropped 5; count of bases not matched to a gene: 5. The germline gives CDR1 SGHTA, CDR2 FQGNSA. CDR3 region: CASSSRDRGLTEAFF. CDR3 in DNA: TGTGCCAGCAGCTCTCGGGACAGGGGGCTTACTGAAGCTTTCTTT. Using reference TRBV7-2 and TRBJ1-1 for the parts outside the CDR3, the full variable domain is GAGVSQSPSNKVTEKGKDVELRCDPISGHTALYWYRQSLGQGLEFLIYFQGNSAPDKSGLPSDRFSAERTGGSVSTLTIQRTQQEDSAVYLCASSSRDRGLTEAFFGQGTRLTVV.

The rearrangement joins TRBV19 to TRBJ2-1; the match to TRBD2 covers 14 bases. This CDR3 region has 15 residues. CDR1 and CDR2 (germline): LNHDA, SQIVND (reference sequence). J was trimmed by 8 bases and V by 5 bases; bases with no gene match: 5. CDR3 protein: CASSPPGLAGDEQFF. DNA of the CDR3: TGTGCCAGTAGTCCCCCGGGACTAGCGGGAGATGAGCAGTTCTTC.

This clone was picked up a small number of times. CDR3 nucleotides: TGTGCCAGCAGCCTCGGGATGATGAACACTGAAGCTTTCTTT. Translating gives CASSLGMMNTEAFF. The rearrangement uses TRBV5-6 and TRBJ1-1, with D unresolved. V lost 4 bases, J lost 0 bases, and 10 bases lay in between. The germline CDR1 and CDR2 sequences are SGHDT and YYEEEE. This CDR3 spans 14 amino acids.

The gene calls are TRBV4-3 and TRBJ1-2, with unresolved D. Germline V gene lookup returns CDR1 LGHNA and CDR2 YSLEER. The CDR3 is made up of 14 amino acids. Trimming took 1 base from V and 4 from J, leaving 10 bases between them. The CDR3: CASSQARGGYGYTF. The CDR3 coding sequence is TGCGCCAGCAGCCAAGCACGGGGTGGCTATGGCTACACCTTC.

This clone was counted a few times. The chain employs TRBV12-2 and TRBJ2-7; TRBD1, the table's D call, lacks a check against the DNA. TRBV12-2 has pseudogene status. The CDR3 runs to 14 residues. The CDR3 spells CASRLDVRSYEQYF. DNA of the CDR3: TGTGCAAGTCGCTTAGATGTCAGGTCCTACGAGCAGTACTTC.

The CDR3 sequence is CASSKQGAGEQFF. The CDR3 DNA reads TGTGCCAGCAGCAAACAGGGGGCAGGGGAGCAGTTCTTC. The rearrangement joins TRBV7-9 to TRBJ2-1; TRBD1 matches 9 bases. Germline V gene sequence: CDR1 SEHNR, CDR2 FQNEAQ (reference sequence). The CDR3 has 13 amino acids. The V segment lost 5 bases and the J segment 10 bases; nucleotides outside the gene matches: 6. Full variable domain (remainder filled in from reference TRBV7-9 and TRBJ2-1): DTGVSQNPRHKITKRGQNVTFRCDPISEHNRLYWYRQTLGQGPEFLTYFQNEAQLEKSRLLSDRFSAERPKGSFSTLEIQRTEQGDSAMYLCASSKQGAGEQFFGPGTRLTVL.

The CDR3 bases are TGCGCCAGCAGCCGTAGCGGGCAAAAGGGAGATACGCAGTATTTT. Translated: CASSRSGQKGDTQYF. The rearrangement uses TRBV5-1 and TRBJ2-3, with TRBD2 matching over 7 bases. This CDR3 has 15 residues. Germline V gene data show CDR1 as SGHRS and CDR2 as YFSETQ. The ends lost 4 bases at V and 5 bases at J; junction bases unmatched: 10. The variable domain in full, completed from reference TRBV5-1 and TRBJ2-3, reads KAGVTQTPRYLIKTRGQQVTLSCSPISGHRSVSWYQQTPGQGLQFLFEYFSETQRNKGNFPGRFSGRQFSNSRSEMNVSTLELGDSALYLCASSRSGQKGDTQYFGPGTRLTVL.

The table lists this clone with a count of one. The chain has TRBV5-6 and TRBJ2-7; 9 nucleotides match TRBD2. The CDR3 is 17 amino acids. The V gene's germline CDR1 is SGHDT and CDR2 YYEEEE. Trimming at V came to 4 bases and at J to 4 bases, leaving 15 bases not matched to a gene. CDR3 residues: CASSPASLAGGGYEQYF. CDR3 nucleotide sequence: TGTGCCAGCAGCCCGGCCTCGCTTGCGGGAGGGGGGTACGAGCAGTACTTC.

V and J are TRBV5-4 and TRBJ2-7; 9 bases are shared with TRBD1. The V gene's germline CDR1 is SGHNT and CDR2 YYREEE (reference sequence). The J segment lost 5 bases and the V segment lost 4 bases, leaving 7 bases of the junction unmatched. The CDR3 consists of 14 residues. The chain's CDR3 is CASSRGQGDDEQYF. The CDR3, as DNA: TGTGCCAGCAGCCGGGGACAGGGCGATGACGAGCAGTACTTC.

This chain connects TRBV2 to TRBJ1-4, with D possibly matching TRBD1 (5 bases). Trimming removed 9 bases from V and 8 bases from J, with 19 bases in between. This CDR3 has 14 amino acids. CDR1 and CDR2 from the germline V gene are SNHLY and FYNNEI. The CDR3 nucleotides are TGTGCCAGTAGGTGGGGGGGAGCTGTAGAAAAACTGTTTTTT. Protein sequence: CASRWGGAVEKLFF.

This chain uses TRBV6-5 with TRBJ1-4; D unclear. Trimming pared 5 bases from V and 8 bases from J, leaving 9 bases between. CDR3 length: 12 residues. Germline V gene lookup returns CDR1 MNHEY and CDR2 SVGAGI. The CDR3 DNA reads as TGTGCCAGCAGTCGACAAAGGGAAAAACTGTTTTTT. Its translation: CASSRQREKLFF.

This clone was counted between two and nine times. The chain couples TRBV6-1 to TRBJ1-5; D gene unclear. Germline V gives CDR1 MNHNS, CDR2 SASEGT. V was cut by 7 bases and J by 5 bases, with 12 bases left in between. The CDR3 loop spans 13 amino acids. CDR3 DNA: TGTGCCAGCACTGCCCTTGAGGATCAGCCCCAGCATTTT. Protein product: CASTALEDQPQHF.

The V call is TRBV2, the J call TRBJ1-1; D not resolved. Germline V gives CDR1 SNHLY, CDR2 FYNNEI. The CDR3 runs 13 residues. The V end lost 3 bases, the J end lost 3 bases, and 8 bases lay between the germline ends. The CDR3 protein is CASSDGEDTEAFF. The CDR3 DNA sequence: TGTGCCAGCAGTGATGGGGAGGACACTGAAGCTTTCTTT.

This chain links TRBV2 with TRBJ2-1; 14 bases align to TRBD2. The V gene end was trimmed by 4 bases and the J gene end by 9 bases; junction bases not matched to a gene: 5. The CDR3 totals 15 residues. The germline CDR1 and CDR2 sequences are SNHLY and FYNNEI. The CDR3 loop is CASSATSGGAVEQFF. CDR3 DNA sequence: TGTGCCAGCAGTGCGACTAGCGGGGGGGCCGTTGAGCAGTTCTTC.

V gene TRBV19 combines with J gene TRBJ2-1; a weak D match, TRBD2 (5 bases). Between the trimmed V and J ends, which lost 6 bases and 8 bases, there was a span of 14 bases. The CDR3 length is 13 residues. CDR1 and CDR2 from the germline V gene are LNHDA and SQIVND (reference sequence). The CDR3 reads CASRTTGIDEQFF. The CDR3 DNA follows: TGTGCCAGTAGGACGACCGGGATCGATGAGCAGTTCTTC.